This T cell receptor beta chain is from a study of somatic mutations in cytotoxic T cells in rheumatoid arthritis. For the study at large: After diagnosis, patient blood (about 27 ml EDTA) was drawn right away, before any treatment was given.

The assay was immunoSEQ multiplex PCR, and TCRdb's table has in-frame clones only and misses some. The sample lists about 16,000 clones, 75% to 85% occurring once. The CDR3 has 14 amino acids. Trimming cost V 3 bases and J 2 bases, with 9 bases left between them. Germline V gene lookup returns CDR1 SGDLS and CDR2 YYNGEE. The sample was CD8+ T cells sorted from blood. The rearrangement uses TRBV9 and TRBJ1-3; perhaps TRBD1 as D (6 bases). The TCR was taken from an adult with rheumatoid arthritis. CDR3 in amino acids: CASSAGAPGNTIYF. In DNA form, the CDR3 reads TGTGCCAGCAGCGCAGGGGCCCCTGGAAACACCATATATTTT. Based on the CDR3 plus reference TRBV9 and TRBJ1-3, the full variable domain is DSGVTQTPKHLITATGQRVTLRCSPRSGDLSVYWYQQSLDQGLQFLIQYYNGEERAKGNILERFSAQQFPDLHSELNLSSLELGDSALYFCASSAGAPGNTIYFGEGSWLTVV.